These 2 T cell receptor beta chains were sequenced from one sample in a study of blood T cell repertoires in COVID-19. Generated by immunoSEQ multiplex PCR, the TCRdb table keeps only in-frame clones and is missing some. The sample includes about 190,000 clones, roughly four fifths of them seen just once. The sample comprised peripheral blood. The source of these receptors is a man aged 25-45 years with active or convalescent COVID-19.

DNA of the CDR3: TGTGCAGGAGGGGAGGAGGGAGATACGCAGTATTTT. Translation gives CAGGEEGDTQYF. The V call is TRBV7-9, the J call TRBJ2-3; D perhaps matches TRBD2 (6 bases). The CDR3 is made up of 12 amino acids. The germline gives CDR1 SEHNR, CDR2 FQNEAQ (reference sequence). Complete variable domain (other parts from reference TRBV7-9 and TRBJ2-3): DTGVSQNPRHKITKRGQNVTFRCDPISEHNRLYWYRQTLGQGPEFLTYFQNEAQLEKSRLLSDRFSAERPKGSFSTLEIQRTEQGDSAMYLCAGGEEGDTQYFGPGTRLTVL.

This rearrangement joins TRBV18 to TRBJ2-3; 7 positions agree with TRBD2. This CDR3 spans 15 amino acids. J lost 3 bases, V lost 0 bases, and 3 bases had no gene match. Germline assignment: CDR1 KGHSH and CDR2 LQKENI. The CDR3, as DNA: TGTGCCAGCTCACCACCGGGTAGCGGGACAGATACGCAGTATTTT. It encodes CASSPPGSGTDTQYF.